Described below is a single TCR beta chain sequence and its context. The sample belongs to a study of blood T cell repertoires in COVID-19. Recovery among Cohort 3 donors was established by two negative PCRs, clearance, or symptom resolution. Sequencing was performed with immunoSEQ multiplex PCR; in TCRdb, only in-frame clones are kept and a portion is missing. This table holds roughly 380,000 clones, about 89% found once. Sequencing input: PBMCs or T cells enriched from blood (not recorded which). The receptor was derived from a man aged 30 to 45 who had recovered from COVID-19.

The CDR3 bases are TGTGCCAGCAGCGTAGGTTCAGGGGGTAATGAAAAACTGTTTTTT. Protein product: CASSVGSGGNEKLFF. The rearrangement links TRBV9 to TRBJ1-4, with 7 bases aligning to TRBD1. Looked up from germline, CDR1 is SGDLS and CDR2 is YYNGEE. The CDR3 is made up of 15 amino acids. V lost 0 bases to trimming and J lost 4 bases; unmatched junction nucleotides: 3.